This entry features one T cell receptor beta chain sequence. As originally analysed: Reference gene primer amplification yielded estimated nucleated cell counts. Sequencing was performed with immunoSEQ multiplex PCR; in TCRdb, only in-frame clones are kept and a portion is missing. Clonal size and the V and J genes are those of that table, whereas D and trimming came from the DNA. The repertoire includes about 110,000 clones, about 75% of them detected once, and around 19% sits in the top ten. J lost 4 bases, V lost 7 bases, and 12 bases had no gene match. The germline V gene has CDR1 SQVTM and CDR2 ANQGSEA. CDR3 length: 16 residues. This entry is derived from a study of blood T cell repertoires in COVID-19. Overall study: There were acute and convalescent COVID-19 samples, and they came from the United States, Italy and Spain. Sources were T cells, B-cell-depleted T cells, or PBMCs; the material itself was cDNA or gDNA.

The chain joins TRBV29-1 to TRBJ2-3; 12 positions match TRBD2. Sequencing was performed on peripheral blood. This receptor was obtained from a woman in her 70s with acute or convalescent COVID-19. The CDR3 DNA is TGCAGCGGAGCCCGGGCTAGCGGGGGGGTGGCAGATACGCAGTATTTT. Translating gives CSGARASGGVADTQYF.